Listed below are T cell receptor beta chains from one sample, sequenced in a study of cytomegalovirus exposure and HLA in healthy donors. Measured with immunoSEQ multiplex PCR; TCRdb has only the in-frame clones, and not every one. The sample carries fewer than 200,000 clones, more than 70% recorded once. Sequences were obtained from PBMCs. The receptors derive from a girl aged 5-17 years in good health and CMV-seronegative. Each CDR3 is given without its conserved first and last residue. For some rows the clone size is stated as once, few or many, or as a class when expanded; others skip it.

few	TRBV7-2	ASSRRSGNTEAF
NA	TRBV5-1	ASSLSTGGLDTQY
NA	TRBV7-3	ASSRTSGGAGGELF
NA	TRBV6-1	ASSEEWDSYGYT
NA	TRBV27	ASSPGWDYGYT
NA	TRBV2	ASPLGGVETQY
NA	TRBV5-1	ASSLGGGADTQY
NA	TRBV2	ASRRLAGYSTDTQY
once	TRBV5-1	ASSPTEATDTQY
NA	TRBV5-4	ASSVTGSGTGELF
NA	TRBV5-4	ASSQAGGHQETQY
few	TRBV7-9	ASSHSTGVQGRSYEQY
NA	TRBV30	AWRRIGPSNEKLF
few	TRBV5-1	ASSLSDFYNEQF
NA	TRBV6-5	ASRSPDKNQPQH
NA	TRBV29-1	SVYRGMNTEAF
NA	TRBV25-1	ASSTGGNEQF
NA	TRBV27	ASSLQAYNEQF
NA	TRBV14	ASTSRGAYEQY
NA	TRBV30	AWSVLGAGKNEKLF
few	TRBV18	ASSPPGAGDQETQY
few	TRBV29-1	SVGRQGANTEAF
NA	TRBV5-1	ASSFGGGPQETQY
NA	TRBV9	ASSASTQQGLNGYT
NA	TRBV10-3	AISEYPESNYGYT
NA	TRBV5-4	ASSPTGGTYNEQF
NA	TRBV5-6	ASSLKEGSGIPYEQY
NA	TRBV5-1	ASSLELEAQY
once	TRBV27	ASSLGGSNQPQH
NA	TRBV30	AWSVEANYGYT
NA	TRBV5-1	ASSPWDRDTEKLF
NA	TRBV27	ASSLSRRGLGGAHTGELF
NA	TRBV6-1	ASSPWPQH
NA	TRBV7-6	ASSLASLAGGGETQY
NA	TRBV6-1	ASSEARQSYGYT
few	TRBV25-1	ASSDYIPGTSGPYEQY
NA	TRBV25-1	ASRDTTDTQY
NA	TRBV7-9	ASSLALGGTTEAF
NA	TRBV28	ASSYQPGQENSPLH
NA	TRBV14	ASSQELGGGEQY
NA	TRBV6-6	ASSYSRTGGYPEAF
NA	TRBV11-2	ASSPGLPIYEQY
NA	TRBV5-1	ASSPSGGGPTDTQY
NA	TRBV5-4	ASSSGDRTPYNEQF
NA	TRBV6-6	ASTRDYEQY
NA	TRBV7-9	AIRGLSYEQY
NA	TRBV7-3	ASSPNPYNEQF
NA	TRBV2	ASSDVTGINQPQH
NA	TRBV5-1	ASSLGQSTGELF
NA	TRBV7-3	ASSSSLKGTSGNNEQF
NA	TRBV5-1	ASSFRGFPYEQY
NA	TRBV6-4	ASSDSFPGFGDEQF
NA	TRBV4-1	ASSHDLRGREQY
few	TRBV2	ASRWTGGANTEAF
NA	TRBV18	ASSPSSTALNTEAF